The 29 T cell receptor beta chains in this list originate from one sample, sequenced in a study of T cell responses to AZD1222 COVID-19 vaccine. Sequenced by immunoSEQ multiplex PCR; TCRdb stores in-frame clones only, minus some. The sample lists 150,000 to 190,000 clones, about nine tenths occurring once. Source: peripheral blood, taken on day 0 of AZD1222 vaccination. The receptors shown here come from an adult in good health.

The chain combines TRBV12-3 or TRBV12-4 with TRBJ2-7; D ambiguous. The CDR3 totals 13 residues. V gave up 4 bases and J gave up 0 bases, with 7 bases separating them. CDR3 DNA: TGTGCCAGCAGTTATCCATACTCCTACGAGCAGTACTTC. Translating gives CASSYPYSYEQYF.

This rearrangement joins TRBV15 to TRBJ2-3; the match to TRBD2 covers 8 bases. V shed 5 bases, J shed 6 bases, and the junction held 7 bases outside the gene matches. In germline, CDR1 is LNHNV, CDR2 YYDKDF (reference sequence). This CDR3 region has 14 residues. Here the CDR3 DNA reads TGTGCCACCAGCCGGACGGGCGGGGGGGATACGCAGTATTTT. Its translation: CATSRTGGGDTQYF.

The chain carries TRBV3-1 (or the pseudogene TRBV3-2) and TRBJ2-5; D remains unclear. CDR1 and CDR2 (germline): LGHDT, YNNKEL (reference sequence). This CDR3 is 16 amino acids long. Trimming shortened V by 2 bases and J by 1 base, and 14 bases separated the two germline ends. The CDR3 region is CASSQWRTQTQETQYF. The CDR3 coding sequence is TGTGCCAGCAGCCAATGGAGAACCCAAACCCAAGAGACCCAGTACTTC.

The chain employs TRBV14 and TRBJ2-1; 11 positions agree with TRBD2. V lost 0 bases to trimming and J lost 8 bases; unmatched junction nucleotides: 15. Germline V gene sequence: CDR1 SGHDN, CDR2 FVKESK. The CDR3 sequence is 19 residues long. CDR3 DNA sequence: TGTGCCAGCAGCCAAGACGGGCTAGCGGGAGGTTTTCCGGACCATGAGCAGTTCTTC. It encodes CASSQDGLAGGFPDHEQFF.

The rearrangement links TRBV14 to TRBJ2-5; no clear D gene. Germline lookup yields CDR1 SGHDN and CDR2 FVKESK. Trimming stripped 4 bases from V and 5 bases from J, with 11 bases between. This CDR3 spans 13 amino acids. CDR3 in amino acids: CASSRQVWETQYF. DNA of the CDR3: TGTGCCAGCAGCCGCCAGGTGTGGGAGACCCAGTACTTC.

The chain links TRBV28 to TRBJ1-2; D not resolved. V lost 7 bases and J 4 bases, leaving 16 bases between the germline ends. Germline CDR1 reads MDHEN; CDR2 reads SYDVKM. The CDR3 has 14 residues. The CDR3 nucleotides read TGTGCCAGCACCCACGGGCCGGGAGGCTATGGCTACACCTTC. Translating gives CASTHGPGGYGYTF.

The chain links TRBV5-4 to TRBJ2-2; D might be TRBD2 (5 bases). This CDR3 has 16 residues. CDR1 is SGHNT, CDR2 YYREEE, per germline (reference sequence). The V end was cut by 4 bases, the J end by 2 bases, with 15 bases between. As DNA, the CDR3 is TGTGCCAGCAGCCCCCCGCCCGGGGTAAACACCGGGGAGCTGTTTTTT. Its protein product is CASSPPPGVNTGELFF. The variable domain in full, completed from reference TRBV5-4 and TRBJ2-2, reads ETGVTQSPTHLIKTRGQQVTLRCSSQSGHNTVSWYQQALGQGPQFIFQYYREEENGRGNFPPRFSGLQFPNYSSELNVNALELDDSALYLCASSPPPGVNTGELFFGEGSRLTVL.

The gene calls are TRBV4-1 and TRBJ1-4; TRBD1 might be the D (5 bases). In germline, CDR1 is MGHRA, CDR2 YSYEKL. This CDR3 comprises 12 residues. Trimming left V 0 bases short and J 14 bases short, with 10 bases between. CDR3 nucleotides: TGCGCCAGCAGCCAAGATGGCAGGGCGCTGTTTTTT. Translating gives CASSQDGRALFF.

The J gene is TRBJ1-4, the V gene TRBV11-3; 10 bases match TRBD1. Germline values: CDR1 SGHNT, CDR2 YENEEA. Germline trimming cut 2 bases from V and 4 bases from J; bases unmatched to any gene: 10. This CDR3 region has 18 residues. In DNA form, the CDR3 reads TGTGCCAGCAGCTTAAGTACCGGGACAGGGGTTGTTAATGAAAAACTGTTTTTT. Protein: CASSLSTGTGVVNEKLFF.

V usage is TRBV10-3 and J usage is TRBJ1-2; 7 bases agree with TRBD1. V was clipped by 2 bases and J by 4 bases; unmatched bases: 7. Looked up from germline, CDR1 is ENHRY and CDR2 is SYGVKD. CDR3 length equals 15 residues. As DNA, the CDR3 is TGTGCCATCAGTGAGGGGGCAGGGGGACCCTATGGCTACACCTTC. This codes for CAISEGAGGPYGYTF.

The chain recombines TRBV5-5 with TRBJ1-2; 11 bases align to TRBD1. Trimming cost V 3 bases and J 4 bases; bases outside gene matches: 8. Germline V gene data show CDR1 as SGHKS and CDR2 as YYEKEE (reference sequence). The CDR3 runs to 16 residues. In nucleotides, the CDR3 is TGTGCCAGCAGCTCAGCCCGGGACAGGGGGAGCTATGGCTACACCTTC. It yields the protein CASSSARDRGSYGYTF.

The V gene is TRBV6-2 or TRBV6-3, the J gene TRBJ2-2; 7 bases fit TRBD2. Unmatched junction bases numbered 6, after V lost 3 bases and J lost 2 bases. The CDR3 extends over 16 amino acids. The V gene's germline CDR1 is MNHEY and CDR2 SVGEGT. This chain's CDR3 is CASSYVAGINTGELFF. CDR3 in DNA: TGTGCCAGCAGTTATGTAGCGGGTATAAACACCGGGGAGCTGTTTTTT.

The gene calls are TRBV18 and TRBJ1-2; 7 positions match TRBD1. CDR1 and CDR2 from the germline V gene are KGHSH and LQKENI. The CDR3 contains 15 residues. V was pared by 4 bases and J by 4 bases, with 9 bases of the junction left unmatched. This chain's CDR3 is CASSRDSSGGYGYTF. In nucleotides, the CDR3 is TGTGCCAGCTCACGGGACTCCTCAGGGGGCTATGGCTACACCTTC.

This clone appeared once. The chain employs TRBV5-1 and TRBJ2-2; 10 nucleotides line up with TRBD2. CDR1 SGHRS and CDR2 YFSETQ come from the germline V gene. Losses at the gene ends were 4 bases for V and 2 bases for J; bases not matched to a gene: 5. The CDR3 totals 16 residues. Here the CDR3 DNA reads TGCGCCAGCAGCATGGGACTAGCGCCTAACACCGGGGAGCTGTTTTTT. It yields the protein CASSMGLAPNTGELFF.

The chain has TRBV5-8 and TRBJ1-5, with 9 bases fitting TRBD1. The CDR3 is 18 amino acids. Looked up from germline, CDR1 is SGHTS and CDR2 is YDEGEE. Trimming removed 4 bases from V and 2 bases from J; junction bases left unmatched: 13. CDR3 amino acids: CASSSRTGTGLGNQPQHF. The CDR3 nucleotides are TGTGCCAGCAGCAGTCGCACCGGGACAGGGTTGGGCAATCAGCCCCAGCATTTT.

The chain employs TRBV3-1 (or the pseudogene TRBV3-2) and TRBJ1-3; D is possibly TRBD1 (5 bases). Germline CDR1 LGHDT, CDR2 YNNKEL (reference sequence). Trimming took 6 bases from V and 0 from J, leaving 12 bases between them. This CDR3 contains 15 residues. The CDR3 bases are TGTGCCAGCAGGCGACAGTTTTCCTCTGGAAACACCATATATTTT. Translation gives CASRRQFSSGNTIYF.

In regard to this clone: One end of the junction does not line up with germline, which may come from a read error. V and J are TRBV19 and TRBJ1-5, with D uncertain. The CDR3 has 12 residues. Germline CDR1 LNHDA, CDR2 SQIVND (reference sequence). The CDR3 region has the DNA TGTGCCAGTAGAATAGGGTTTCAGCCCCAGCATTTT. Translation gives CASRIGFQPQHF.

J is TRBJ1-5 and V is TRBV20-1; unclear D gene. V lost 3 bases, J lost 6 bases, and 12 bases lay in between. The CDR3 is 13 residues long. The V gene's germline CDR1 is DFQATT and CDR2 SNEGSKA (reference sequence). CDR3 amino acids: CSASLPGGQPQHF. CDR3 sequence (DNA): TGCAGTGCTAGTCTGCCGGGCGGTCAGCCCCAGCATTTT.

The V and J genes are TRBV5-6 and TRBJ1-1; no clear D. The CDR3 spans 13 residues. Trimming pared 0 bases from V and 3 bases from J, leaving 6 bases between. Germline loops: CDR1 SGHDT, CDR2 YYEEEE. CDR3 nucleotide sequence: TGTGCCAGCAGCTTGGGGGCCGACACTGAAGCTTTCTTT. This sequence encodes CASSLGADTEAFF.

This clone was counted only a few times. CDR3 nucleotide sequence: TGTGCCAGCAGTTCTATAGCGGGAGGGTTCACAGATACGCAGTATTTT. Translating gives CASSSIAGGFTDTQYF. This sequence joins TRBV6-5 and TRBJ2-3; 11 bases are shared with TRBD2. The CDR3 is 16 residues long. Germline V gives CDR1 MNHEY, CDR2 SVGAGI. The trim removed 4 bases at V and 2 bases at J, leaving 5 bases unmatched.

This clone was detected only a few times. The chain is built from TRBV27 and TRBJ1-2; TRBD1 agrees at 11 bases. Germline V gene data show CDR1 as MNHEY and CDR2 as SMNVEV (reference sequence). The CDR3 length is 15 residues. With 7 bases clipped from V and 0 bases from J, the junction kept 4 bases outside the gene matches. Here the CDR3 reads CASKDRGQANYGYTF. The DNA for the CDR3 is TGTGCCAGCAAGGACAGGGGGCAGGCTAACTATGGCTACACCTTC.

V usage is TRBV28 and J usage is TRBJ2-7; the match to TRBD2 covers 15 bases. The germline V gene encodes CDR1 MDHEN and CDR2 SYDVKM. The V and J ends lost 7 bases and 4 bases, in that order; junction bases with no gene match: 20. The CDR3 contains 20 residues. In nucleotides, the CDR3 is TGTGCCAGCACCATGGGGATCCAGGACAGGGGGACTAGCGGGAGGTACGAGCAGTACTTC. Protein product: CASTMGIQDRGTSGRYEQYF.

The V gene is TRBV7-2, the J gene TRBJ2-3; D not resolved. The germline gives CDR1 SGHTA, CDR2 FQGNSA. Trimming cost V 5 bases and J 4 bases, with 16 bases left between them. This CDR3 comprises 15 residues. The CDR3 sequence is CASSKGPPYPDTQYF. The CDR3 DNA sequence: TGTGCCAGCAGCAAAGGACCGCCGTACCCAGATACGCAGTATTTT. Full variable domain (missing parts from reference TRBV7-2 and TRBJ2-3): GAGVSQSPSNKVTEKGKDVELRCDPISGHTALYWYRQSLGQGLEFLIYFQGNSAPDKSGLPSDRFSAERTGGSVSTLTIQRTQQEDSAVYLCASSKGPPYPDTQYFGPGTRLTVL.

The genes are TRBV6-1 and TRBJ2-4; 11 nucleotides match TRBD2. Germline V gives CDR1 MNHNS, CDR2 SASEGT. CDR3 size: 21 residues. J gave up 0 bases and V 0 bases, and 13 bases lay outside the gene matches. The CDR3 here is CASSEAVFGTSGVLAKNIQYF. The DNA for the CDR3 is TGTGCCAGCAGTGAAGCGGTTTTTGGGACTAGCGGAGTCCTAGCCAAAAACATTCAGTACTTC.

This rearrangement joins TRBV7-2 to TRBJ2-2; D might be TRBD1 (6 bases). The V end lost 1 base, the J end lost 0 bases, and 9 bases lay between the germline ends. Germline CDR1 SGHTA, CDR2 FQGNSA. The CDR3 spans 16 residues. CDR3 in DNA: TGTGCCAGCAGCTTAGAACCAGGGGCGAACACCGGGGAGCTGTTTTTT. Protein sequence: CASSLEPGANTGELFF.

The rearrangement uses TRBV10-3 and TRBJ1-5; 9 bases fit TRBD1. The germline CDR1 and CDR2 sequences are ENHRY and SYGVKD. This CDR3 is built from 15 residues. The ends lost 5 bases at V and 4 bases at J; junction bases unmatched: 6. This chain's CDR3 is CAISTGQGRNQPQHF. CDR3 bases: TGTGCCATCAGTACCGGACAGGGGCGAAATCAGCCCCAGCATTTT.

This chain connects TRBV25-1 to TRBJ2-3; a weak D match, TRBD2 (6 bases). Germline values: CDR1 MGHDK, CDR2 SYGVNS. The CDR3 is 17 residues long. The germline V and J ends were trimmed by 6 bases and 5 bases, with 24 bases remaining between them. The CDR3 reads CASSSGDGTLHGDTQYF. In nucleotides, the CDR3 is TGTGCCAGCAGCTCTGGAGATGGGACTTTACACGGAGATACGCAGTATTTT.

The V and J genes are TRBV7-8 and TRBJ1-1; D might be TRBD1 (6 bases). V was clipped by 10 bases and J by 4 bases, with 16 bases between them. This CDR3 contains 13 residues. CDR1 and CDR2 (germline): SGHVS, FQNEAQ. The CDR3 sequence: CATTLQGFTEAFF. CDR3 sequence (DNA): TGTGCCACCACTCTACAGGGATTCACTGAAGCTTTCTTT.

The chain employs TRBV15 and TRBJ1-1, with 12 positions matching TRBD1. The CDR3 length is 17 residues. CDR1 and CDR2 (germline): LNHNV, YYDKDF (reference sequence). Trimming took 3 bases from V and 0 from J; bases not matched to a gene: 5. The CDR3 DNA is TGTGCCACCAGCAGGGGGACAGGGGGCGGCATGAACACTGAAGCTTTCTTT. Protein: CATSRGTGGGMNTEAFF.